The 14 T cell receptor beta chains presented below share a single source sample, sequenced in a study of blood T cell repertoires in COVID-19. Assay used: immunoSEQ multiplex PCR; TCRdb lists only in-frame clones, some missing. The table records approximately 250,000 clones, around 81% of them present only once. The sample was peripheral blood. These receptor sequences come from an older woman with active or convalescent COVID-19.

This clone was detected once. The chain employs TRBV13 and TRBJ2-1; a weak D match, TRBD2 (5 bases). Germline V gene data show CDR1 as PRHDT and CDR2 as FYEKMQ (reference sequence). The CDR3 has 15 amino acids. With 0 bases removed from V and 8 bases from J, the gap between germline ends came to 14 bases. CDR3 in amino acids: CASSLGPSPEHEQFF. CDR3 nucleotide sequence: TGTGCCAGCAGCTTAGGACCTAGCCCCGAGCATGAGCAGTTCTTC.

This clone was detected many times. This chain joins TRBV6-6 and TRBJ1-1; 7 nucleotides line up with TRBD1. V trimming: 2 bases; J trimming: 7 bases; junction bases outside the gene matches: 10. The CDR3 extends over 15 amino acids. Germline-derived CDR1 and CDR2 are MNHNY and SVGAGI (reference sequence). For the CDR3, the DNA is TGTGCCAGCAGTTACCTAGGACAGGTCTATATTGAAGCTTTCTTT. Translation: CASSYLGQVYIEAFF.

The genes are TRBV6-5 and TRBJ2-1, with 9 bases aligning to TRBD1. The CDR3 extends over 15 amino acids. Germline CDR1 and CDR2: MNHEY and SVGAGI. Unmatched junction bases numbered 6, after V lost 7 bases and J lost 2 bases. For the CDR3, the DNA is TGTGCCAGCACCCCGACAGGGGGGCCCTACAATGAGCAGTTCTTC. It codes for CASTPTGGPYNEQFF.

This chain connects TRBV3-1 (or the pseudogene TRBV3-2) to TRBJ2-3; tentatively, D is TRBD2 (6 bases). V shed 4 bases and J shed 5 bases, with 22 bases lying between them. The germline V gene has CDR1 LGHDT and CDR2 YNNKEL (reference sequence). This CDR3 has 17 amino acids. Here the CDR3 reads CASSPTLGTAFGDTQYF. DNA for the CDR3: TGTGCCAGCAGCCCCACTCTAGGGACTGCCTTTGGAGATACGCAGTATTTT.

V is TRBV4-1 and J is TRBJ1-2; 9 bases align to TRBD1. The V and J ends lost 1 base and 2 bases, in that order; junction bases with no gene match: 8. Germline V CDR1 and CDR2: MGHRA, YSYEKL. This CDR3 is built from 17 residues. The CDR3 nucleotides read TGCGCCAGCAGCCAAGCTCAGGACAGGGGCGAGAACTATGGCTACACCTTC. Residues: CASSQAQDRGENYGYTF.

This rearrangement joins TRBV25-1 to TRBJ1-4; D perhaps matches TRBD1 (5 bases). CDR1 MGHDK and CDR2 SYGVNS come from the germline V gene. The CDR3 sequence is 15 residues long. V lost 0 bases and J lost 5, with 10 bases in between. CDR3 coding DNA: TGTGCCAGCAGTGAATATATCGGGGGAAATGAAAAACTGTTTTTT. This encodes CASSEYIGGNEKLFF.

The chain uses TRBV3-1 (or the pseudogene TRBV3-2) and TRBJ2-1; 15 bases are a match to TRBD2. Germline V lookup: CDR1 LGHDT, CDR2 YNNKEL (reference sequence). The CDR3 covers 15 residues. V shed 3 bases and J 9 bases; nucleotides not matched to a gene: 3. The CDR3, as DNA: TGTGCCAGCAGCCAGGGACTAGCGGGAGGATCTGAGCAGTTCTTC. Protein sequence: CASSQGLAGGSEQFF.

This clone was observed once. The V call is TRBV29-1, the J call TRBJ2-5; 10 bases are a match to TRBD2. V shed 4 bases and J 9 bases; nucleotides not matched to a gene: 17. This CDR3 has 16 amino acids. Germline-derived CDR1 and CDR2 are SQVTM and ANQGSEA. CDR3 residues: CSVGTPGLAGAWAQYF. The CDR3 coding sequence is TGCAGCGTTGGAACCCCAGGGCTAGCGGGAGCCTGGGCCCAGTACTTC.

The chain is built from TRBV7-9 and TRBJ1-2; D might be TRBD1 (5 bases). Trimming cost V 3 bases and J 8 bases, with 10 bases left between them. Germline V gene lookup returns CDR1 SEHNR and CDR2 FQNEAQ (reference sequence). The CDR3 has 12 amino acids. In nucleotides, the CDR3 is TGTGCCAGCAGCTTGAGGCAGGGAGGCTACACCTTC. This codes for CASSLRQGGYTF.

The chain links TRBV28 to TRBJ2-7; 14 bases line up with TRBD2. V lost 8 bases, J lost 9 bases, and 12 bases stayed unmatched. CDR3 length: 15 amino acids. Germline lookup yields CDR1 MDHEN and CDR2 SYDVKM. CDR3 region: CASGTSGGSPTRQYV. CDR3 nucleotides: TGTGCCAGCGGGACTAGCGGGGGTTCCCCTACGAGGCAGTACGTC.

This clone has a handful of counts. This chain links TRBV4-2 with TRBJ2-2, with D tentatively TRBD2 (6 bases). This CDR3 has 14 amino acids. The germline gives CDR1 LGHNA, CDR2 YNFKEQ. Trimming removed 0 bases at V and 7 bases at J, with 9 bases between. The CDR3 here is CASSQESGFGELFF. CDR3 coding DNA: TGTGCCAGCAGCCAAGAAAGCGGGTTCGGGGAGCTGTTTTTT.

The chain uses TRBV28 and TRBJ2-7; 12 bases map to TRBD1. V lost 6 bases to trimming and J lost 4 bases; unmatched junction nucleotides: 7. The CDR3 totals 15 residues. Germline V CDR1 and CDR2: MDHEN, SYDVKM. The chain's CDR3 is CASSAGTGGLYEQYV. CDR3 nucleotide sequence: TGTGCCAGCAGCGCCGGGACAGGGGGCTTATACGAGCAGTACGTC.

In this sample, this clone turned up once. The rearrangement links TRBV6-5 to TRBJ2-7; a possible D gene is TRBD2 (7 bases). The germline V and J ends were trimmed by 5 bases and 2 bases, with 13 bases remaining between them. Germline V gene sequence: CDR1 MNHEY, CDR2 SVGAGI. The CDR3 contains 14 residues. For the CDR3, the DNA is TGTGCCAGCAGTCGGGGGGACAATACCTACGAGCAGTACTTC. Translation: CASSRGDNTYEQYF.

The chain combines TRBV7-8 with TRBJ1-2; 7 bases agree with TRBD1. CDR3 length: 15 residues. Germline V CDR1 and CDR2: SGHVS, FQNEAQ. The V segment lost 5 bases and the J segment 4 bases; nucleotides outside the gene matches: 10. The CDR3 region is CASSQGTAQFYGYTF. DNA of the CDR3: TGTGCCAGCAGCCAAGGGACAGCACAATTCTATGGCTACACCTTC. Using reference TRBV7-8 and TRBJ1-2 for the parts outside the CDR3, the full variable domain is GAGVSQSPRYKVAKRGQDVALRCDPISGHVSLFWYQQALGQGPEFLTYFQNEAQLDKSGLPSDRFFAERPEGSVSTLKIQRTQQEDSAVYLCASSQGTAQFYGYTFGSGTRLTVV.